These 9 T cell receptor beta chains were all obtained from the same sample, sequenced in a study of cytomegalovirus exposure and HLA in healthy donors. PCR was performed using 60 Vbeta and 13 Jbeta primers. Assay used: immunoSEQ multiplex PCR; TCRdb lists only in-frame clones, some missing. The table has about 33,000 clones, about 53% seen once. Input material: PBMCs. These receptor sequences come from a woman in her 40s in good health and CMV-seropositive.

Sample share makes this clone medium-sized. The J gene is TRBJ1-4, the V gene TRBV28, with a tentative D call TRBD1 (6 bases). This CDR3 has 16 amino acids. Looked up from germline, CDR1 is MDHEN and CDR2 is SYDVKM. The V and J ends lost 5 bases and 7 bases respectively, with 20 bases between them. The CDR3 bases are TGTGCCAGCAGTCCGGGGACACTTGGTCATGGTGAAAAACTGTTTTTT. It specifies CASSPGTLGHGEKLFF.

The chain has TRBV12-5 and TRBJ1-2, with D maybe TRBD1 (5 bases). CDR1 LGHNT and CDR2 FRNRAP come from the germline V gene. The CDR3 is 15 residues long. V shed 4 bases and J shed 9 bases, with 21 bases lying between them. Written as DNA, the CDR3 is TGTGCTAGTGGTTCGAAAAGACAGCCTCCGAGAAGCTACACCTTC. Amino acid sequence: CASGSKRQPPRSYTF.

This clone has only one observation. V usage is TRBV2 and J usage is TRBJ2-7, with 10 bases fitting TRBD2. Germline V gene lookup returns CDR1 SNHLY and CDR2 FYNNEI. Unmatched junction bases numbered 12, after V lost 6 bases and J lost 1 base. The CDR3 loop spans 17 amino acids. This chain's CDR3 is CASRAQAGGFRSYEQYF. The DNA for the CDR3 is TGTGCCAGCAGGGCACAAGCGGGGGGGTTTAGATCCTACGAGCAGTACTTC.

As to this clone: Likely a read error: the CDR3 ends without its conserved phenylalanine or tryptophan. The chain employs TRBV5-4 and TRBJ2-3, with 12 positions matching TRBD2. The V and J ends lost 3 bases and 2 bases, in that order; junction bases with no gene match: 10. The CDR3 runs 18 residues. Per the germline V gene, CDR1 is SGHNT and CDR2 is YYREEE (reference sequence). The CDR3 sequence is CASSYLTSGGGNTDTQYV. Here the CDR3 DNA reads TGTGCCAGCAGCTATCTGACTAGCGGGGGAGGGAACACAGATACGCAGTATGTT.

The CDR3 nucleotides are TGTGCCAGCAGCCAGGACAGGGTAAACACCATATATTTT. It specifies CASSQDRVNTIYF. This sequence joins TRBV11-2 and TRBJ1-3; TRBD1 agrees at 8 bases. Germline values: CDR1 SGHAT, CDR2 FQNNGV. V shed 5 bases, J shed 6 bases, and the junction held 3 bases outside the gene matches. The length of the CDR3 is 13 residues.

J is TRBJ2-7 and V is TRBV27, with 14 nucleotides matching TRBD2. Per the germline V gene, CDR1 is MNHEY and CDR2 is SMNVEV (reference sequence). V was clipped by 2 bases and J by 7 bases; unmatched bases: 1. The CDR3 is 14 amino acids. CDR3 coding DNA: TGTGCCAGCAGTTTAGGGACTAGCGGGGGAGAGCAGTACTTC. It codes for CASSLGTSGGEQYF.

This clone has only a few counts. The chain couples TRBV7-9 to TRBJ2-3; 9 positions match TRBD1. V shed 0 bases, J shed 2 bases, and the junction held 9 bases outside the gene matches. The CDR3 consists of 18 residues. Germline V lookup: CDR1 SEHNR, CDR2 FQNEAQ (reference sequence). CDR3 protein: CASSLALRGQGDTDTQYF. The CDR3 DNA sequence: TGTGCCAGCAGCTTAGCGCTTAGGGGACAGGGAGACACAGATACGCAGTATTTT.

J is TRBJ2-1 and V is TRBV5-1; unclear D gene. The CDR3 runs 13 residues. CDR1 is SGHRS, CDR2 YFSETQ, per germline. Trimming pared 1 base from V and 5 bases from J, leaving 7 bases between. For the CDR3, the DNA is TGCGCCAGCAGCTTGCGGTCGGACAATGAGCAGTTCTTC. It encodes CASSLRSDNEQFF.

In its sample, this clone was seen once. The chain recombines TRBV7-2 with TRBJ1-6, with D possibly matching TRBD1 (6 bases). Germline assignment: CDR1 SGHTA and CDR2 FQGNSA. This CDR3 spans 16 amino acids. Trimming removed 1 base at V and 0 bases at J, with 7 bases between. For the CDR3, the DNA is TGTGCCAGCAGCTTAGTGGGACACTCCTATAATTCACCCCTCCACTTT. Amino acids: CASSLVGHSYNSPLHF.